Included here is one T cell receptor beta chain sequence, with context. The entry originates in a study of blood T cell repertoires in COVID-19. There are 15 residues in the CDR3. Deletions cut 1 base from V and 4 bases from J, with 13 bases between. The germline V gene has CDR1 MNHNS and CDR2 SASEGT. In the original workflow: For nucleated cells, counts were estimated from reference gene primer amplification. TCRdb's table, derived via immunoSEQ multiplex PCR, lists solely in-frame clones and lacks some. V and J calls and clone size are those listed in that table; D and trimming were worked out from the DNA. The top ten hold 6.2% of the sample, which has 95,000 to 110,000 clones, about 90% seen once.

The specimen sequenced was peripheral blood. This TCR came from a human donor in a cohort sampled during active COVID-19. The chain has TRBV6-1 and TRBJ2-5; no firm D call. The CDR3 nucleotides are TGTGCCAGCAGTGAAGATGCCCTATCCCGAGAGACCCAGTACTTC. It specifies CASSEDALSRETQYF.